These 4 T cell receptor beta chains came from one sample sequenced in a study of OX40 agonist ivuxolimab in advanced cancers. TCRdb's copy holds only in-frame clones and misses some; the assay was immunoSEQ multiplex PCR. The table has over 75,000 clones, more than 85% seen once. The sequences come from CD4+ or CD8+ T cells sorted from blood, collected in a trial of the OX40 agonist ivuxolimab. The receptors here all came from an adult with an advanced solid tumor such as melanoma, head and neck, liver or kidney cancer.

The J gene is TRBJ1-2, the V gene TRBV5-4; D is perhaps TRBD1 (5 bases). The CDR3 has 16 residues. Deletions cut 4 bases from V and 0 bases from J, with 16 bases between. Germline V gene lookup returns CDR1 SGHNT and CDR2 YYREEE (reference sequence). CDR3: CASSPSREKANYGYTF. DNA of the CDR3: TGTGCCAGCAGCCCGTCCAGGGAAAAAGCTAACTATGGCTACACCTTC.

This chain uses TRBV28 with TRBJ1-4, with D uncertain. V was clipped by 8 bases and J by 8 bases, with 9 bases between them. Germline CDR1 MDHEN, CDR2 SYDVKM. CDR3 length: 11 residues. The CDR3 coding sequence is TGTGCCAGCGGGGTCCTAGAAAAACTGTTTTTT. It yields the protein CASGVLEKLFF.

This clone occurred once. The chain has TRBV25-1 and TRBJ2-7; D gene uncertain. With 3 bases removed from V and 0 bases from J, the gap between germline ends came to 6 bases. CDR1 and CDR2 (germline): MGHDK, SYGVNS. The CDR3 covers 13 residues. The CDR3: CASSEHGSYEQYF. In nucleotides, the CDR3 is TGTGCCAGCAGTGAGCACGGCTCCTACGAGCAGTACTTC.

V gene TRBV19 combines with J gene TRBJ2-5; weak D call: TRBD1 (5 bases). The length of the CDR3 is 13 residues. V lost 6 bases, J lost 5 bases, and 13 bases lay in between. CDR1 and CDR2 from the germline V gene are LNHDA and SQIVND (reference sequence). The CDR3 DNA sequence: TGTGCCAGTAGCAGGCAGGGTCGCGAGACCCAGTACTTC. Its translation: CASSRQGRETQYF.